The clone carrying this T cell receptor beta chain was detected only once. V was clipped by 2 bases and J by 5 bases; unmatched bases: 3. Germline values: CDR1 SGHRS, CDR2 YFSETQ. This CDR3 has 14 amino acids. The sample belongs to a study of blood T cell repertoires in COVID-19. Some clones are missing from TCRdb's copy, which holds only in-frame ones; the method was immunoSEQ multiplex PCR. The table shows approximately 250,000 clones, with around 88% occurring only once. This receptor was identified in a woman aged 80 or older with COVID-19, enrolled during active disease. V gene TRBV5-1 combines with J gene TRBJ2-7; 11 bases map to TRBD1. Sequencing used peripheral blood. The CDR3 here is CASSLGQGADEQYF. The CDR3 nucleotides are TGCGCCAGCAGCTTAGGACAGGGGGCAGACGAGCAGTACTTC.